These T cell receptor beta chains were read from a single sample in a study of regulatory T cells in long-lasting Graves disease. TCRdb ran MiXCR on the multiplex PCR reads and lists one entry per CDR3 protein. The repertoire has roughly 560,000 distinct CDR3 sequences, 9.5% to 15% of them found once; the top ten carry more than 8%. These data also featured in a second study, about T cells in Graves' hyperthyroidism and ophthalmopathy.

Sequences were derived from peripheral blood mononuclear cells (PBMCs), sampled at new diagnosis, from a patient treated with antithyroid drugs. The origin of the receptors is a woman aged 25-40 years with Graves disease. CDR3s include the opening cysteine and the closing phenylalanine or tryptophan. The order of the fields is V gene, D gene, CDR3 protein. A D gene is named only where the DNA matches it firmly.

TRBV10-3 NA CAILSGNTIYF
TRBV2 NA CASSVWSGVNQPRHF
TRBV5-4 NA CASSHDRRNRAGELFF
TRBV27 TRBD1 CASSPGTALYGELFF
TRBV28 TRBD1 CASSLWAGGGADTQYF
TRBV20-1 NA CSAQRLSSYEQYF
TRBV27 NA CASRPPAVYEQYF
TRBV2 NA CASSAEERNSPLHF
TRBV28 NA CASSYTSYNEQFF
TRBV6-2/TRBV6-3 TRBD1 CASSSWTGDNYGYTF
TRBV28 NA CATSRYRAMNTEAFF
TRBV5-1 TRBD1 CASSLPRTGPKGTGELFF
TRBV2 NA CASSVGQAGTDTQYF
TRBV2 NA CASKLRGRLYEQYF
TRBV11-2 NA CASSLVGRDYGYTF
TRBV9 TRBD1 CASSRDSYSYNSPLHF
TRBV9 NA CASSVGPSSSYEQYF
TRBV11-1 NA CASSLDSNPDTQYF